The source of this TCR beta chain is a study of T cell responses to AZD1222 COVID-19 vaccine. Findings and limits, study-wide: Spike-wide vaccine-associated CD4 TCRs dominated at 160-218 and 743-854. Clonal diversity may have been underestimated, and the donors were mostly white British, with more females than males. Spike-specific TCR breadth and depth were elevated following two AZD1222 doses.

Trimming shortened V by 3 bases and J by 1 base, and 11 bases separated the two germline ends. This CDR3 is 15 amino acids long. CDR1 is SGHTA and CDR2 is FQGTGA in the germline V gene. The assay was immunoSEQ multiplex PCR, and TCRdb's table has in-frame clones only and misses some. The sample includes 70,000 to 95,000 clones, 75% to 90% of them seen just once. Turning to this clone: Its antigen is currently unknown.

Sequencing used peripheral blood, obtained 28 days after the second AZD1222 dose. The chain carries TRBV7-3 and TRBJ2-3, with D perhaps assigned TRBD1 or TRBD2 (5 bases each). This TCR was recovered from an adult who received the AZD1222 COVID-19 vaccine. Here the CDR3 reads CASSFGIGGTDTQYF. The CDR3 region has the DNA TGTGCCAGCAGCTTCGGGATAGGGGGCACAGATACGCAGTATTTT.